A selection of T cell receptor beta chains follows, all from one sample in a study of vaccination effects on CD4 cells after COVID-19. Repertoires were generated with immunoSEQ multiplex PCR, while TCRdb's copy carries only in-frame clones and drops some. Here the sample spans 25,000 to 35,000 clones, roughly four fifths being singletons. These receptors have no known antigen. The sample consisted of CD4+ T cells from PBMCs cultured with HCoV-229E spike peptides, taken after COVID-19 vaccination. These receptors all come from a human donor who received a COVID-19 vaccine. The CDR3 runs from the conserved cysteine through the conserved F or W. The D gene is left open where the match is weak. Clone sizes are given selectively: once, few, many, or a class where the clone is expanded.

>.|TRBJ2-3|.|TRBV5-4
TGTGCCAGCAGCACGGGGCCCCCTAGACGAACAGATACGCAGTATTTT
CASSTGPPRRTDTQYF
>.|TRBJ1-6|.|TRBV4-1
TGCGCCAGCAGGCGAAATACTGCCAGGGTTTTTGGCCATTCACCCCTCCACTTT
CASRRNTARVFGHSPLHF
>.|TRBJ1-2|.|TRBV2
TGTGCCAGCAGAGAGGACGGCTCCTATGGCTACACCTTC
CASREDGSYGYTF
>TRBD1|TRBJ1-2|.|TRBV5-8
TGTGCCAGCAGCTTGGGGGGACAGGGCATCTATGGCTACACCTTC
CASSLGGQGIYGYTF
>TRBD2|TRBJ2-3|.|TRBV9
TGTGCCAGCAGCGTAGGTCTAGCGGGTTACACAGATACGCAGTATTTT
CASSVGLAGYTDTQYF
>.|TRBJ2-7|.|TRBV2
TGTGCCAGCAGTGAATCCCCTCAGCCCTACGAGCAGTACTTC
CASSESPQPYEQYF
>.|TRBJ1-5|.|TRBV10-3
TGTGCCATCAGTGACAGCAATCAGCCCCAGCATTTT
CAISDSNQPQHF
>TRBD2|TRBJ2-5|.|TRBV15
TGTGCCACCAGAAGCGGGGGGGAAATCCAAGAGACCCAGTACTTC
CATRSGGEIQETQYF
>.|TRBJ1-1|.|TRBV18
TGTGCCAGCTCACCACTTGAAGGCTTAGTCGGGAACACTGAAGCTTTCTTT
CASSPLEGLVGNTEAFF
>TRBD1|TRBJ2-3|.|TRBV5-1
TGCGCCAGCAGCTTAGTTCGAGGACAGGGGGCAGGAGATACGCAGTATTTT
CASSLVRGQGAGDTQYF
>.|TRBJ1-2|.|TRBV7-9
TGTGCCAGCAGCGGTCGAGAACTTAGCTATGGCTACACCTTC
CASSGRELSYGYTF
>.|TRBJ1-2|once|TRBV6-5
TGTGCCAGCAGTTACAGCTCACAGGGTAACTATGGCTACACCTTC
CASSYSSQGNYGYTF
>.|TRBJ1-4|.|TRBV5-1
TGCGCCAGCAGCTTGGGGACAGTAGGAAATGAAAAACTGTTTTTT
CASSLGTVGNEKLFF
>.|TRBJ2-7|.|TRBV18
TGTGCCAGCTCAACAGGTATCTCCTACGAGCAGTACTTC
CASSTGISYEQYF
>.|TRBJ1-3|few|TRBV29-1
TGCAGCGTTTGGTCTTCTGGAAACACCATATATTTT
CSVWSSGNTIYF
>.|TRBJ1-1|.|TRBV4-1
TGCGCCAGCAGCCAAGAATCCGGGGGGGTGGACACTGAAGCTTTCTTT
CASSQESGGVDTEAFF
>TRBD1|TRBJ1-4|once|TRBV6-5
TGTGCCAGCAGGTCGTCCGGGACAGATGAAAAACTGTTTTTT
CASRSSGTDEKLFF
>.|TRBJ1-1|.|TRBV10-2
TGCGCCAGCAGTCCGGACAGTTATTACACTGAAGCTTTCTTT
CASSPDSYYTEAFF
>.|TRBJ1-2|.|TRBV30
TGTGCCTGGAGTAGTTCTAGAGGTGGCTACACCTTC
CAWSSSRGGYTF
>TRBD1|TRBJ2-7|.|TRBV15
TGTGCCACCAGCAAAGACAGGGGACCCTACGAGCAGTACTTC
CATSKDRGPYEQYF
>TRBD1|TRBJ1-2|.|TRBV5-4
TGTGCCAGCAGATACGGGACAGGAGGTGGCTACACCTTC
CASRYGTGGGYTF
>TRBD2|TRBJ2-7|few|TRBV5-1
TGCGCCAGCAGCTTGGGACTAGCGGGGGGCTTCTCCTACGAGCAGTACTTC
CASSLGLAGGFSYEQYF
>.|TRBJ1-2|.|TRBV2
TGTGCCAGCAGTGTTGACAGGTTGTACTATGGCTACACCTTC
CASSVDRLYYGYTF
>.|TRBJ1-1|few|TRBV9
TGTGCCAGCAGCCCCACCGTGGGCACTGAAGCTTTCTTT
CASSPTVGTEAFF
>.|TRBJ2-3|.|TRBV5-1
TGCGCCAGCAGCACCCGGAGGGCAGGGGGCACAGATACGCAGTATTTT
CASSTRRAGGTDTQYF
>TRBD2|TRBJ2-5|.|TRBV18
TGTGCCAGCTCACCGGGGACTAGCGGGAGAGGGTTGCAGACCCAGTACTTC
CASSPGTSGRGLQTQYF
>TRBD1|TRBJ1-1|once|TRBV5-4
TGTGCCAGCAGCTCGCCCACAGGGGGTATCACTGAAGCTTTCTTT
CASSSPTGGITEAFF
>.|TRBJ1-1|.|TRBV4-1
TGCGCCAGCAGCCAAGAACGGCGAGCTTTCTTT
CASSQERRAFF
>TRBD2|TRBJ2-5|.|TRBV7-9
TGTGCCAGCAGCGCGCCGGGACTAGCGGGAAAAGAGACCCAGTACTTC
CASSAPGLAGKETQYF
>.|TRBJ1-2|.|TRBV18
TGTGCCAGCTCCCCCCTGCCAGGGGCGGGAGGTAACTATGGCTACACCTTC
CASSPLPGAGGNYGYTF
>.|TRBJ2-1|.|TRBV10-1
TGCGCCAGCAGTGGTAGTAGCTCCTACAATGAGCAGTTCTTC
CASSGSSSYNEQFF
>TRBD2|TRBJ2-7|.|TRBV3-1/TRBV3-2
TGTGCCAGCAGCCGGACTAGCGGCTACGAGCAGTACTTC
CASSRTSGYEQYF